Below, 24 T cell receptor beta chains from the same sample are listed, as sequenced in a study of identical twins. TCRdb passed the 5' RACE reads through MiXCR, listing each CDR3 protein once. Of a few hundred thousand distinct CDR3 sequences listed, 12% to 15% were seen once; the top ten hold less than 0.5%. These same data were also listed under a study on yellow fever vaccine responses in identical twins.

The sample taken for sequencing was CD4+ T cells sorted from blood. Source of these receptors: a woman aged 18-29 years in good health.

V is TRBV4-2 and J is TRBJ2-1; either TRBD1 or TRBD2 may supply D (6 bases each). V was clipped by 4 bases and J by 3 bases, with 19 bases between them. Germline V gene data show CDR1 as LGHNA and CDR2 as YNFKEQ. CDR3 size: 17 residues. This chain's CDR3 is CASSLARGDGDYNEQFF. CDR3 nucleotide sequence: TGTGCCAGCAGCCTCGCAAGGGGGGACGGGGACTACAATGAGCAGTTCTTC.

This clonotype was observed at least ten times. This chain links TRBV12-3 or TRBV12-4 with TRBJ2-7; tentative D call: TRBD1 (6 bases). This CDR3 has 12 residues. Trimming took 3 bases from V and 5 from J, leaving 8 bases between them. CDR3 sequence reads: CASSFRGHEQYF. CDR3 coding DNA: TGTGCCAGCAGTTTCAGGGGTCACGAGCAGTACTTC.

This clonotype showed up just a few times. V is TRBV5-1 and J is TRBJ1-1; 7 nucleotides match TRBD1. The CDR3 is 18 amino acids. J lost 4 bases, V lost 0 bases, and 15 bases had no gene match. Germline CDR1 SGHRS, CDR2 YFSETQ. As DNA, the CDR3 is TGCGCCAGCAGCTTGGGACAGGGTGCAAGGAGTGGAGGCACTGAAGCTTTCTTT. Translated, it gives CASSLGQGARSGGTEAFF.

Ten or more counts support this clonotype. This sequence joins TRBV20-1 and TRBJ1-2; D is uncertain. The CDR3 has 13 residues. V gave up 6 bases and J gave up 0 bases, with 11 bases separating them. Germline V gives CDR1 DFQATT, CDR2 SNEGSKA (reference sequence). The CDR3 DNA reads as TGCAGTGCCGAGGACGGAACTAACTATGGCTACACCTTC. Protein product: CSAEDGTNYGYTF.

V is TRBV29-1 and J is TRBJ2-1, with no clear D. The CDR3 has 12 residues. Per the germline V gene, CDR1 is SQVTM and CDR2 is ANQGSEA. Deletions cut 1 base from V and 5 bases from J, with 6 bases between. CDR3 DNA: TGCAGCGTTGAAGGCTGGAACAATGAGCAGTTCTTC. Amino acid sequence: CSVEGWNNEQFF.

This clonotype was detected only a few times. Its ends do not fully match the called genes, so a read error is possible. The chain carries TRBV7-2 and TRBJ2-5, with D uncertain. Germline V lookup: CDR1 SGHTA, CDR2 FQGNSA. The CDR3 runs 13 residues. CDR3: CASSSQSAKSPDF. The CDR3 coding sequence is TGTGCCAGCAGCTCCCAGTCCGCCAAAAGTCCTGACTTC.

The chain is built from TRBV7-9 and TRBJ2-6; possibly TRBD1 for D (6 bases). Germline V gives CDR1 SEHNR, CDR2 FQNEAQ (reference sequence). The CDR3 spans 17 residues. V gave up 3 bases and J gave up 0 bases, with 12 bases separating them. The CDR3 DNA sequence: TGTGCCAGCAGCTTGCCGAGACAGGACTCTGGGGCCAACGTCCTGACTTTC. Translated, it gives CASSLPRQDSGANVLTF.

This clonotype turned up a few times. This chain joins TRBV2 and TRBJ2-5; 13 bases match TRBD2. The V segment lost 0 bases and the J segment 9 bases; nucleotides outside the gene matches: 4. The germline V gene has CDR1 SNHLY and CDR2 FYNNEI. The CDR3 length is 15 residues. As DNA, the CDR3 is TGTGCCAGCAGTGAAGCGCGGACTAGCGGGAGTTCCCAGTACTTC. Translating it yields CASSEARTSGSSQYF.

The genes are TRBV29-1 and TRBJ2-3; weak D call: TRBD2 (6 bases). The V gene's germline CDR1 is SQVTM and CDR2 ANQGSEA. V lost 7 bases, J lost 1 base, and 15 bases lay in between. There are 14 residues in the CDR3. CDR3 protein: CSARRGGGTDTQYF. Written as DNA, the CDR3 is TGCAGCGCCCGAAGAGGAGGGGGCACAGATACGCAGTATTTT.

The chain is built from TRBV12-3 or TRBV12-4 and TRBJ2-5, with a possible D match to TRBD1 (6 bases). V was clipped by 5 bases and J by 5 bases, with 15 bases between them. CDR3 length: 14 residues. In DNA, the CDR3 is TGTGCCAGCAGTGGGGTTGGCAGGGGTGAGACCCAGTACTTC. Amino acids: CASSGVGRGETQYF.

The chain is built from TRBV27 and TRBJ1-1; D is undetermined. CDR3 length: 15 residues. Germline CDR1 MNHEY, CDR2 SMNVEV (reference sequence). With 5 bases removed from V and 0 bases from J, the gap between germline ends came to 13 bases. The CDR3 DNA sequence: TGTGCCAGCAGTGCGCGGACGGGGTTGAACACTGAAGCTTTCTTT. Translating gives CASSARTGLNTEAFF.

Here the CDR3 DNA reads TGCGCCAGCAGCCACGGGTTTGCGAATGAAGCTTTCTTT. Translation gives CASSHGFANEAFF. The chain employs TRBV5-1 and TRBJ1-1; no firm D call. In germline, CDR1 is SGHRS, CDR2 YFSETQ. The CDR3 covers 13 residues. Trimming left V 4 bases short and J 7 bases short, with 14 bases between.

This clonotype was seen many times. Here the CDR3 DNA reads TGTGCCAGCAGACGGGACAGGGGGTTTGCAGATACGCAGTATTTT. This codes for CASRRDRGFADTQYF. The chain has TRBV12-3 or TRBV12-4 and TRBJ2-3; 11 bases map to TRBD1. CDR3 size: 15 residues. The V gene end was trimmed by 6 bases and the J gene end by 4 bases; junction bases not matched to a gene: 6.

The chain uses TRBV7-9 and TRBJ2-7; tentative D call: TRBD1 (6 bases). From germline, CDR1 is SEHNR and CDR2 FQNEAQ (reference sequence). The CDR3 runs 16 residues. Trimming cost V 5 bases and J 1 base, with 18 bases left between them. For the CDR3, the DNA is TGTGCCAGCAGCCCTCTCGTGGGGGCGGAATCCTACGAGCAGTACGTC. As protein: CASSPLVGAESYEQYV.

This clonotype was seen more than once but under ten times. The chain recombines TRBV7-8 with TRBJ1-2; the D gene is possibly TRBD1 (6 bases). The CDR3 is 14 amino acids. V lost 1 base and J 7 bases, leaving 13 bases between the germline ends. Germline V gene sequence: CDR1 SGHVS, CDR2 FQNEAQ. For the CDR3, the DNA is TGTGCCAGCAGCTTAGATGGCAGGGGTCGTGGCTACACCTTC. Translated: CASSLDGRGRGYTF.

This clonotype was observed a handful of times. The CDR3 loop reads CASGARTGSTGELFF. The DNA of the CDR3 is TGTGCCAGCGGGGCAAGGACAGGTTCTACCGGGGAGCTGTTTTTT. The J gene is TRBJ2-2, the V gene TRBV12-3 or TRBV12-4; 7 nucleotides line up with TRBD1. Trimming took 8 bases from V and 5 from J; bases not matched to a gene: 11. This CDR3 is 15 amino acids long.

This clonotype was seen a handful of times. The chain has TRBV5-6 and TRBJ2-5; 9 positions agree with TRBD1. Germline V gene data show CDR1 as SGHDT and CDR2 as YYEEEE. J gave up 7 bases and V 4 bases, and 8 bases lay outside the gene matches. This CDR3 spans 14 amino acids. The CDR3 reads CASSLGTGSGTQYF. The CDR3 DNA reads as TGTGCCAGCAGCCTCGGGACAGGGTCGGGGACCCAGTACTTC. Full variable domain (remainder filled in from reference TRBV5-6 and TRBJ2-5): DAGVTQSPTHLIKTRGQQVTLRCSPKSGHDTVSWYQQALGQGPQFIFQYYEEEERQRGNFPDRFSGHQFPNYSSELNVNALLLGDSALYLCASSLGTGSGTQYFGPGTRLLVL.

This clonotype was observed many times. CDR3 DNA sequence: TGTGCCAGCAGCGCGGACAGGGTGGCTGGCTACACCTTC. Amino acid sequence: CASSADRVAGYTF. The rearrangement links TRBV14 to TRBJ1-2, with 8 bases matching TRBD1. The CDR3 is 13 amino acids. Losses at the gene ends were 5 bases for V and 7 bases for J; bases not matched to a gene: 6. The germline V gene has CDR1 SGHDN and CDR2 FVKESK.

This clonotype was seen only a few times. CDR3 sequence reads: CASSTGLTNGYTF. Here the CDR3 DNA reads TGCGCCAGCAGCACCGGACTCACCAATGGCTACACCTTC. The J gene is TRBJ1-2, the V gene TRBV5-1; D is undetermined. CDR1 is SGHRS and CDR2 is YFSETQ in the germline V gene. With 4 bases removed from V and 6 bases from J, the gap between germline ends came to 13 bases. There are 13 residues in the CDR3. The full variable domain, in which reference TRBV5-1 and TRBJ1-2 provide the parts outside the CDR3, is KAGVTQTPRYLIKTRGQQVTLSCSPISGHRSVSWYQQTPGQGLQFLFEYFSETQRNKGNFPGRFSGRQFSNSRSEMNVSTLELGDSALYLCASSTGLTNGYTFGSGTRLTVV.

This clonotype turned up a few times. CDR3 region: CATSRRDRVLHEQYF. The CDR3, as DNA: TGTGCCACCAGCAGAAGGGACAGGGTCCTCCACGAGCAGTACTTC. The chain links TRBV15 to TRBJ2-7; 9 bases match TRBD1. The germline V gene encodes CDR1 LNHNV and CDR2 YYDKDF (reference sequence). The CDR3 contains 15 residues. The trim removed 2 bases at V and 5 bases at J, leaving 7 bases unmatched.

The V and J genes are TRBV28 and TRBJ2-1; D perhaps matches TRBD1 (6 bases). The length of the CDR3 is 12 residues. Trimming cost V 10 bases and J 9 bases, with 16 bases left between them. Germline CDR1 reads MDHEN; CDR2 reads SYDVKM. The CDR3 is CATGTPVGEQFF. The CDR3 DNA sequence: TGTGCCACCGGGACACCGGTTGGTGAGCAGTTCTTC.

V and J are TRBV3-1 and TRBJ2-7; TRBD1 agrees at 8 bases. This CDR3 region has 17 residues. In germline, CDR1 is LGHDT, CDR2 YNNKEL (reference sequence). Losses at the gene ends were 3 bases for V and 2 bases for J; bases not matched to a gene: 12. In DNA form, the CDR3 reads TGTGCCAGCAGCCAGCTCCTAAGACAGGGGCAGCCCTACGAGCAGTACTTC. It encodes CASSQLLRQGQPYEQYF.

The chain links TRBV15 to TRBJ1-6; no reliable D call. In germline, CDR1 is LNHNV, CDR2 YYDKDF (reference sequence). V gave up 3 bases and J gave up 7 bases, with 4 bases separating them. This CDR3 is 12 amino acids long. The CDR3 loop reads CATSRFNSPLHF. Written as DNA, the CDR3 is TGTGCCACCAGCAGGTTCAATTCACCCCTCCACTTT.

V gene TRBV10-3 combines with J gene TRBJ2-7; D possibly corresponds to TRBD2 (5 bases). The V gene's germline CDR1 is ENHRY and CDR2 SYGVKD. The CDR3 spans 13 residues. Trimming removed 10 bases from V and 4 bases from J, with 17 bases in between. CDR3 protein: CATSSGRAYEQYV. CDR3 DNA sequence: TGTGCCACATCATCTGGGAGAGCTTACGAGCAGTACGTC.